Listed below are T cell receptor beta chains from one sample, sequenced in a study of blood T cell repertoires in COVID-19. Only in-frame clones appear in the TCRdb table, and some are missing; sequencing was by immunoSEQ multiplex PCR. The table lists tens of thousands of clones, 79% of them singletons. Sequencing was carried out using peripheral blood. These receptors came from a woman of 80 years or more with active or convalescent COVID-19. Each CDR3 is given with its conserved first and last residue. D genes are given only for firm matches. Clone size is given for some rows only: seen once, a few or many times, or a class if the clone is expanded.

>-|TRBJ2-7|TRBV6-5|TRBD2
CASINRGGAGEQYF
TGTGCCAGCATTAACCGCGGGGGGGCGGGTGAGCAGTACTTC
>-|TRBJ1-1|TRBV6-5|-
CASSYTRSTEAFF
TGTGCCAGCAGTTACACACGGAGCACTGAAGCTTTCTTT
>-|TRBJ2-1|TRBV18|-
CASSPPSGVGEQFF
TGTGCCAGCTCACCACCGTCAGGGGTGGGTGAGCAGTTCTTC
>once|TRBJ1-1|TRBV9|TRBD1
CASSTRQGASEAFF
TGTGCCAGCAGCACACGACAGGGGGCGAGTGAAGCTTTCTTT
>-|TRBJ2-5|TRBV19|TRBD2
CATSRGSGRPAGETQYF
TGTGCCACCTCCCGGGGTAGCGGGAGGCCCGCCGGAGAGACCCAGTACTTC
>-|TRBJ1-6|TRBV3-1/TRBV3-2|TRBD1
CASSQLRQGRNSPLHF
TGTGCCAGCAGCCAATTAAGACAGGGACGGAATTCACCCCTCCACTTT
>-|TRBJ1-1|TRBV4-3|-
CASRAEGSTEAFF
TGCGCCAGCAGGGCGGAAGGTAGCACTGAAGCTTTCTTT
>-|TRBJ2-1|TRBV7-2|TRBD2
CASSLDGVAGVEQFF
TGTGCCAGCAGCTTAGATGGGGTAGCGGGGGTTGAGCAGTTCTTC
>once|TRBJ2-5|TRBV27|TRBD1
CASSPRTGWQETQYF
TGTGCCAGCAGTCCAAGGACAGGGTGGCAAGAGACCCAGTACTTC
>-|TRBJ2-7|TRBV7-2|-
CASSLDFSEGAQQYF
TGTGCCAGCAGCTTAGATTTCTCGGAGGGGGCACAGCAGTACTTC
>-|TRBJ1-2|TRBV27|TRBD1
CASSSGTGTRDTF
TGTGCCAGCAGTTCCGGGACAGGCACCCGTGACACCTTC
>-|TRBJ2-3|TRBV19|TRBD2
CASKDASGRATDTQYF
TGTGCCAGTAAAGATGCTAGCGGGAGGGCAACAGATACGCAGTATTTT
>few|TRBJ2-7|TRBV3-1/TRBV3-2|-
CASSQDHSSYEQYF
TGTGCCAGCAGCCAAGACCATTCCTCCTACGAGCAGTACTTC
>-|TRBJ1-2|TRBV27|TRBD1
CASSPRNYGQGARGYTF
TGTGCCAGCAGTCCTCGAAACTACGGACAGGGGGCGCGGGGCTACACCTTC
>-|TRBJ2-1|TRBV24-1|TRBD1
CATSDVTGGGKFF
TGTGCCACCAGTGATGTGACAGGGGGTGGAAAGTTCTTC
>-|TRBJ2-7|TRBV9|TRBD2
CASSVDPSGSPEQYF
TGTGCCAGCAGCGTAGATCCTAGCGGGAGCCCCGAGCAGTACTTC
>-|TRBJ2-1|TRBV28|-
CASSLSPLDMEFF
TGTGCCAGCAGTTTATCGCCCTTAGACATGGAGTTCTTC
>once|TRBJ1-2|TRBV30|-
CAWSFQGYGYTF
TGTGCCTGGAGTTTCCAGGGATATGGCTACACCTTC
>few|TRBJ1-3|TRBV5-1|-
CASSSLGGSGNTIYF
TGCGCCAGCAGCTCCTTAGGAGGTTCTGGAAACACCATATATTTT
>-|TRBJ2-2|TRBV18|-
CASSPGRPEVKELFF
TGTGCCAGCTCACCAGGACGCCCGGAGGTTAAGGAGCTGTTTTTT
>-|TRBJ1-2|TRBV12-3/TRBV12-4|-
CASSLGAFGYTF
TGTGCCAGCAGTTTAGGGGCCTTCGGCTACACCTTC
>few|TRBJ2-7|TRBV6-5|-
CASSATRGPYEQYF
TGTGCCAGCAGCGCGACCAGGGGTCCCTACGAGCAGTACTTC
>-|TRBJ2-1|TRBV5-1|-
CASSLESDYYNEQFF
TGCGCCAGCAGCTTGGAGTCAGATTACTACAATGAGCAGTTCTTC
>-|TRBJ2-1|TRBV19|-
CASSISDYLSYNEQFF
TGTGCCAGTAGTATAAGTGACTACCTCTCCTACAATGAGCAGTTCTTC
>-|TRBJ2-2|TRBV18|-
CASSPGVQLFF
TGTGCCAGCTCACCGGGCGTGCAGCTGTTTTTT
>-|TRBJ2-1|TRBV27|TRBD1
CASSFTTGSNEQFF
TGTGCCAGCAGCTTCACGACAGGGAGTAATGAGCAGTTCTTC
>-|TRBJ1-4|TRBV5-1|-
CASRGDSGEGEKLFF
TGCGCCAGCAGGGGGGACTCGGGGGAAGGTGAAAAACTGTTTTTT
>-|TRBJ2-2|TRBV19|-
CASSIPPGELFF
TGTGCCAGTAGTATACCCCCTGGGGAGCTGTTTTTT
>-|TRBJ1-1|TRBV7-6|TRBD1
CASSQTGQGTTEAFF
TGTGCCAGCAGCCAAACGGGACAGGGTACCACTGAAGCTTTCTTT
>-|TRBJ1-6|TRBV5-1|-
CASSPTEYNSPLHF
TGCGCCAGCAGTCCTACAGAGTATAATTCACCCCTCCACTTT
>-|TRBJ2-3|TRBV28|-
CASSFMGHTDTQYF
TGTGCCAGCAGTTTTATGGGCCACACAGATACGCAGTATTTT
>-|TRBJ1-4|TRBV9|-
CASSVRMTGEKLFF
TGTGCCAGCAGCGTTAGGATGACGGGTGAAAAACTGTTTTTT
>-|TRBJ1-3|TRBV5-6|-
CASSFGFSGNTIYF
TGTGCCAGCAGCTTTGGCTTCTCTGGAAACACCATATATTTT
>-|TRBJ2-3|TRBV10-3|TRBD2
CAISEAGGIADTQYF
TGTGCCATCAGTGAAGCGGGAGGGATAGCAGATACGCAGTATTTT
>-|TRBJ2-5|TRBV11-2|TRBD2
CASSLGRGGQETQYF
TGTGCCAGCAGCTTAGGTCGGGGGGGCCAAGAGACCCAGTACTTC
>-|TRBJ2-1|TRBV3-1/TRBV3-2|-
CASSQVARPEQFF
TGTGCCAGCAGCCAAGTGGCGCGGCCCGAGCAGTTCTTC
>-|TRBJ1-1|TRBV29-1|-
CSVDVQGRMNTEAFF
TGCAGCGTTGATGTACAGGGCAGAATGAACACTGAAGCTTTCTTT
>-|TRBJ2-1|TRBV24-1|TRBD2
CATSDPSGRVINEQFF
TGTGCCACCAGTGACCCTAGCGGGAGAGTTATCAATGAGCAGTTCTTC
>few|TRBJ1-1|TRBV5-5|-
CASSVRVYLLTEAFF
TGTGCCAGCAGCGTTCGAGTCTACCTTTTGACTGAAGCTTTCTTT
>-|TRBJ1-1|TRBV2|TRBD1
CAMIRDRATYEAFF
TGTGCCATGATCCGGGACAGGGCCACCTATGAAGCTTTCTTT
>-|TRBJ2-3|TRBV6-6|-
CASSYPVRDTQYF
TGTGCCAGCAGTTACCCCGTTCGAGATACGCAGTATTTT
>-|TRBJ1-6|TRBV3-1/TRBV3-2|TRBD1
CASSRQGAWNSPLHF
TGTGCCAGCAGCCGTCAGGGGGCCTGGAATTCACCCCTCCACTTT
>-|TRBJ2-7|TRBV7-2|-
CASSEDYEQYF
TGTGCCAGCAGCGAGGACTACGAGCAGTACTTC
>-|TRBJ2-5|TRBV28|TRBD1
CASSLYRTGEPLPTQETQYF
TGTGCCAGCAGTTTATACCGGACAGGGGAACCCCTCCCCACTCAAGAGACCCAGTACTTC
>-|TRBJ1-1|TRBV24-1|TRBD1
CATRGRSGGYTEAFF
TGTGCCACAAGGGGGCGTTCAGGGGGCTACACTGAAGCTTTCTTT
>-|TRBJ2-1|TRBV3-1/TRBV3-2|TRBD2
CASSQGLAGELYNEQFF
TGTGCCAGCAGCCAGGGACTAGCGGGGGAATTATACAATGAGCAGTTCTTC
>-|TRBJ2-5|TRBV2|TRBD2
CASSEDFVMAGGQGETQYF
TGTGCCAGCAGTGAAGATTTTGTGATGGCGGGGGGGCAAGGAGAGACCCAGTACTTC
>few|TRBJ1-1|TRBV18|-
CASSPDTNTEAFF
TGTGCCAGCTCACCCGACACGAACACTGAAGCTTTCTTT
>few|TRBJ2-2|TRBV7-3|-
CASSSFVGGSGTGELFF
TGTGCCAGCAGCTCTTTTGTCGGGGGTAGTGGCACCGGGGAGCTGTTTTTT
>-|TRBJ2-7|TRBV5-6|-
CASSLMQYSYEQYF
TGTGCCAGCAGCTTGATGCAGTATTCCTACGAGCAGTACTTC
>-|TRBJ2-7|TRBV7-2|TRBD2
CASSSALAGGRSPYEQYF
TGTGCCAGCAGCTCGGCCCTAGCGGGAGGGCGCAGCCCCTACGAGCAGTACTTC
>-|TRBJ2-7|TRBV7-9|TRBD1
CASSLGGGTGSSYEQYF
TGTGCCAGCAGCTTAGGAGGGGGGACAGGGAGCTCCTACGAGCAGTACTTC
>few|TRBJ2-1|TRBV19|TRBD2
CASTPRPGGPSYNEQFF
TGTGCCAGTACCCCTCGCCCGGGAGGCCCCTCCTACAATGAGCAGTTCTTC